The 21 T cell receptor beta chains below come from one sample, sequenced in a study of neurological immune-mediated disorders. TCRdb re-called the 5' RACE reads through MiXCR, storing one row per CDR3 protein. The sample has around 28,000 distinct CDR3 sequences, roughly 2.5% seen once. The sample taken for sequencing was PBMCs. These TCRs come from a woman aged 45-59 years with multiple sclerosis.

This clonotype was seen ten or more times. The chain is built from TRBV7-2 and TRBJ2-3; 7 bases line up with TRBD1. V gave up 3 bases and J gave up 2 bases; unmatched junction bases: 2. Germline lookup yields CDR1 SGHTA and CDR2 FQGNSA. The CDR3 has 14 residues. The CDR3 loop reads CASSFQGVTDTQYF. DNA of the CDR3: TGTGCCAGCAGCTTCCAGGGGGTCACAGATACGCAGTATTTT.

This clonotype occurred a few times. V usage is TRBV6-9 and J usage is TRBJ2-7; weak D call: TRBD2 (5 bases). V shed 8 bases and J shed 5 bases, with 10 bases lying between them. Per the germline V gene, CDR1 is MNHGY and CDR2 is SVAAGI. CDR3 length: 11 residues. In DNA, the CDR3 is TGTGCCAGCGACGTGGAGGACGAGCAGTACTTC. Translating it yields CASDVEDEQYF.

This clonotype was seen many times. The chain couples TRBV24-1 to TRBJ1-2; 9 bases match TRBD1. The CDR3 runs 14 residues. The trim removed 5 bases at V and 8 bases at J, leaving 8 bases unmatched. The germline CDR1 and CDR2 sequences are KGHDR and SFDVKD. The CDR3 nucleotides are TGTGCCACCAGTGTTTACAGGGGGCAGGAGGGCTACACCTTC. It encodes CATSVYRGQEGYTF.

The table lists this clonotype with many counts. V usage is TRBV20-1 and J usage is TRBJ2-3; 12 bases align to TRBD2. V was clipped by 5 bases and J by 4 bases; unmatched bases: 10. The CDR3 loop spans 16 amino acids. CDR1 DFQATT and CDR2 SNEGSKA come from the germline V gene (reference sequence). DNA for the CDR3: TGCAGTGCTCGGACTCCCACTAGCGGGAGGTCAGATACGCAGTATTTT. It codes for CSARTPTSGRSDTQYF.

At least ten counts were recorded for this clonotype. The chain is built from TRBV20-1 and TRBJ1-3, with a weak D call TRBD1 (5 bases). The CDR3 runs to 14 residues. Trimming took 6 bases from V and 1 from J, leaving 13 bases between them. The germline CDR1 and CDR2 sequences are DFQATT and SNEGSKA (reference sequence). The CDR3 DNA follows: TGCAGTGCAGATGACAGCGGTTCTGGAAACACCATATATTTT. As protein: CSADDSGSGNTIYF.

This clonotype was observed a handful of times. J is TRBJ2-7 and V is TRBV20-1; D is possibly TRBD2 (6 bases). This CDR3 contains 12 residues. Germline lookup yields CDR1 DFQATT and CDR2 SNEGSKA (reference sequence). V gave up 5 bases and J gave up 5 bases, with 13 bases separating them. CDR3 loop: CSAAGTHHEQYF. For the CDR3, the DNA is TGCAGTGCTGCCGGGACTCATCACGAGCAGTACTTC.

Many counts were recorded for this clonotype. The chain uses TRBV7-6 and TRBJ2-1; 11 bases match TRBD2. CDR1 and CDR2 (germline): SGHVS, FNYEAQ. The CDR3 contains 16 residues. J gave up 2 bases and V 2 bases, and 2 bases lay outside the gene matches. DNA of the CDR3: TGTGCCAGCAGCTTAAAACTAGCGGGAGCCTACAATGAGCAGTTCTTC. The encoded protein is CASSLKLAGAYNEQFF.

Regarding this clonotype: This may stem from a read error, because a much larger clone lies one nucleotide away. The CDR3 end shows no conserved phenylalanine or tryptophan, and so a read error is likely. The chain carries TRBV20-1 and TRBJ1-4; D uncertain. V lost 6 bases to trimming and J lost 5 bases, with 10 bases between them. Germline CDR1 DFQATT, CDR2 SNEGSKA (reference sequence). The CDR3 runs 12 residues. Here the CDR3 reads CSAGRRNEKLFC. CDR3 nucleotides: TGCAGTGCAGGGAGGAGGAATGAAAAACTGTTTTGT.

The rearrangement joins TRBV7-9 to TRBJ1-4, with D unresolved. Germline-derived CDR1 and CDR2 are SEHNR and FQNEAQ (reference sequence). The CDR3 loop spans 15 amino acids. The V end lost 1 base, the J end lost 7 bases, and 13 bases lay between the germline ends. The CDR3, as DNA: TGTGCCAGCAGCTTAGTTGAACACAGCGCTGAAAAACTGTTTTTT. Encoded protein: CASSLVEHSAEKLFF. Variable domain in full (rest from reference TRBV7-9 and TRBJ1-4): DTGVSQNPRHKITKRGQNVTFRCDPISEHNRLYWYRQTLGQGPEFLTYFQNEAQLEKSRLLSDRFSAERPKGSFSTLEIQRTEQGDSAMYLCASSLVEHSAEKLFFGSGTQLSVL.

This clonotype was seen at least ten times. The chain is built from TRBV20-1 and TRBJ1-6; D is uncertain. V was cut by 0 bases and J by 6 bases, with 15 bases left in between. The germline gives CDR1 DFQATT, CDR2 SNEGSKA (reference sequence). The CDR3 length is 16 residues. The CDR3, as DNA: TGCAGTGCTAGAGATCTCTCCGGCAGCGGTAATTCACCCCTCCACTTT. Translation gives CSARDLSGSGNSPLHF.

This clonotype was detected ten times or more. This chain connects TRBV11-1 to TRBJ2-7; unclear D gene. The germline V and J ends were trimmed by 0 bases and 1 base, with 4 bases remaining between them. This CDR3 spans 13 amino acids. The germline V gene encodes CDR1 SGHAT and CDR2 FQDESV (reference sequence). CDR3 sequence (DNA): TGTGCCAGCAGCTTAGCTATATCCTACGAGCAGTACTTC. It yields the protein CASSLAISYEQYF.

This clonotype was seen at least ten times. The CDR3 loop reads CASSAGTSVVGETQYF. In DNA, the CDR3 is TGCGCCAGCAGCGCCGGGACTAGCGTTGTTGGAGAGACCCAGTACTTC. The chain couples TRBV5-1 to TRBJ2-5, with TRBD2 matching over 10 bases. In germline, CDR1 is SGHRS, CDR2 YFSETQ. The CDR3 has 16 amino acids. V shed 4 bases and J 4 bases; nucleotides not matched to a gene: 10.

Ten or more counts support this clonotype. This chain connects TRBV12-3 or TRBV12-4 to TRBJ2-3; possibly TRBD1 for D (6 bases). V lost 3 bases and J 2 bases, leaving 9 bases between the germline ends. CDR3 length: 14 residues. The CDR3 here is CASSLDRYTDTQYF. As DNA, the CDR3 is TGTGCCAGCAGTTTGGACAGATACACAGATACGCAGTATTTT.

The chain links TRBV7-9 to TRBJ1-1; 7 positions agree with TRBD1. V lost 6 bases and J lost 4; bases outside the gene matches: 5. The germline CDR1 and CDR2 sequences are SEHNR and FQNEAQ (reference sequence). The CDR3 is 13 residues long. The CDR3 here is CASRAGGATEAFF. The DNA for the CDR3 is TGTGCCAGCAGGGCAGGGGGTGCCACTGAAGCTTTCTTT.

This clonotype was found many times. This sequence joins TRBV29-1 and TRBJ2-6, with TRBD1 matching 8 bases. CDR1 is SQVTM, CDR2 ANQGSEA, per germline. V lost 1 base and J lost 0; bases outside the gene matches: 11. The CDR3 spans 19 residues. CDR3 DNA sequence: TGCAGCGTTGAAGGATCTCCGGGACAGGCAAACTCTGGGGCCAACGTCCTGACTTTC. The encoded protein is CSVEGSPGQANSGANVLTF.

This clonotype has ten or more counts. The rearrangement links TRBV18 to TRBJ2-1, with TRBD2 as a possible D gene (7 bases). Germline values: CDR1 KGHSH, CDR2 LQKENI. The CDR3 covers 15 residues. Trimming left V 6 bases short and J 5 bases short, with 17 bases between. CDR3 region: CASSRRGPLDNEQFF. The CDR3 nucleotides read TGTGCCAGCTCGAGGCGGGGGCCATTGGACAATGAGCAGTTCTTC.

Worth noting for this clonotype: Likely a read error: the CDR3 ends without its conserved phenylalanine or tryptophan. The genes are TRBV7-2 and TRBJ1-4; D unclear. V lost 1 base to trimming and J lost 1 base, with 7 bases between them. The CDR3 has 15 residues. CDR1 and CDR2 (germline): SGHTA, FQGNSA. The DNA of the CDR3 is TGTGCCAGCAGCTTAGGAAGGGTAACTAATGAAAAACTGTTTTGT. Translation: CASSLGRVTNEKLFC.

This clonotype showed up many times. The rearrangement joins TRBV12-3 or TRBV12-4 to TRBJ2-1, with D maybe TRBD2 (6 bases). Trimming pared 6 bases from V and 5 bases from J, leaving 8 bases between. The CDR3 loop spans 12 amino acids. In DNA, the CDR3 is TGTGCCAGCAGACTAGCCGACAATGAGCAGTTCTTC. This sequence encodes CASRLADNEQFF.

This clonotype was picked up many times. The chain couples TRBV20-1 to TRBJ2-7; TRBD2 matches at 7 bases. Germline V gene data show CDR1 as DFQATT and CDR2 as SNEGSKA (reference sequence). The CDR3 is 12 residues long. Germline trimming cut 6 bases from V and 1 base from J; bases unmatched to any gene: 3. The DNA of the CDR3 is TGCAGTGCGGGGAGGGATTCCTACGAGCAGTACTTC. The encoded protein is CSAGRDSYEQYF.

This clonotype appeared many times. A read error may produce the germline difference seen at one junction end. This chain connects TRBV4-2 to TRBJ1-6; TRBD1 might be the D (5 bases). From germline, CDR1 is LGHNA and CDR2 YNFKEQ. CDR3 length: 15 residues. Written as DNA, the CDR3 is TGTGCCAGCAGCCAAGCGGGGACTACCAATTCACCCCTCAACTTT. This gives the protein CASSQAGTTNSPLNF.

This clonotype was picked up a small number of times. V usage is TRBV5-1 and J usage is TRBJ2-3, with D uncertain. The CDR3 runs to 15 residues. With 0 bases removed from V and 0 bases from J, the gap between germline ends came to 8 bases. Germline CDR1 reads SGHRS; CDR2 reads YFSETQ. CDR3 in amino acids: CASSLEGSSTDTQYF. The CDR3 bases are TGCGCCAGCAGCTTGGAAGGGTCTAGCACAGATACGCAGTATTTT.